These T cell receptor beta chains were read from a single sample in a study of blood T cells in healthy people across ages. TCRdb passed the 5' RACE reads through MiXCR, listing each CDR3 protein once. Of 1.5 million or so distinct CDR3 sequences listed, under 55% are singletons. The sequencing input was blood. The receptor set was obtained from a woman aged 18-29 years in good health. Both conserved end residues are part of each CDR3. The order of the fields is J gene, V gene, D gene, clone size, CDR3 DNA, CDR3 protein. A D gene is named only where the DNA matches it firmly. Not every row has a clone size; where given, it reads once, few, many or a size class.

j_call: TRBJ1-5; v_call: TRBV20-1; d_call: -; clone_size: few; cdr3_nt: TGCAGTGGGGCAGGGCCCAATCAGCCCCAGCATTTT; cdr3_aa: CSGAGPNQPQHF
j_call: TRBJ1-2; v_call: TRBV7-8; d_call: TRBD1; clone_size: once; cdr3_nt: TGTGCCAGCAGCTTAGGTGGACAGGGGAATGGCTACACCTTC; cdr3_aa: CASSLGGQGNGYTF
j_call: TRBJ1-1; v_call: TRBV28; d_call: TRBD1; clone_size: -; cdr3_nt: TGTGCCAGCAGTTCCCGGACAGGGAGAGACACTGAAGCTTTCTTT; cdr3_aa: CASSSRTGRDTEAFF
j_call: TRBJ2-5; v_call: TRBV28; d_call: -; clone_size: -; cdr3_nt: TGTGCCAGCAGTGTTAATAGGGGGCAGTACTTC; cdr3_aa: CASSVNRGQYF
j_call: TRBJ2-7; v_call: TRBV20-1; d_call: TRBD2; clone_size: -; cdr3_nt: TGCAGTGCAACAGCGACTAGCGGGACCTACGAGCAGTACTTC; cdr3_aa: CSATATSGTYEQYF
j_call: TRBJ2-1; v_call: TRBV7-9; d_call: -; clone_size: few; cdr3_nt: TGTGCCAGCAGCTTAGCTTGGCTTTCACGGAGGAATGAGCAGTTCTTC; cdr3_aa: CASSLAWLSRRNEQFF
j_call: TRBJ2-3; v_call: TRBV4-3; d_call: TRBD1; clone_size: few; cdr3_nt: TGCGCCAGCAGCCAAGAGACGGGACAGGGGGGGGTTACGCAGTATTTT; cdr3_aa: CASSQETGQGGVTQYF
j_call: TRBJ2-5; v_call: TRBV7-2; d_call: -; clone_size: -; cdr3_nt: TGTGCCAGCAGCTTAGCGGGTCCCGTGGAGACCCAGTACTTC; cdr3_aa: CASSLAGPVETQYF
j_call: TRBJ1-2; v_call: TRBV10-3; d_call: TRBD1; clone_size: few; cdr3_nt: TGTGCCATCAGTCCGACAGGGTATGGCTACACCTTC; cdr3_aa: CAISPTGYGYTF
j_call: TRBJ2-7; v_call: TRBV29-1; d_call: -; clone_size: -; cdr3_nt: TGCAGCGTTGGTCTAGTGGCGGAATCCTACGAGCAGTACTTC; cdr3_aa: CSVGLVAESYEQYF
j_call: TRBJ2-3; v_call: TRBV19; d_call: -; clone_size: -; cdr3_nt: TGTGCCAGTAGTATAATGGCAGATACGCAGTATTTT; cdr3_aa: CASSIMADTQYF
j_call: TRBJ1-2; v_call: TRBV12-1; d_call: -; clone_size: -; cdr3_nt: TGTGCCAGCAGGTACTGGACGGGCGGTGGCTACACCTTC; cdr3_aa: CASRYWTGGGYTF
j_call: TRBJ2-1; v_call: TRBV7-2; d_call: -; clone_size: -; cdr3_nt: TGTGCCAGCAGCTTAGGGGCCCCTAAGACGTACAATGAGCAGTTCTTC; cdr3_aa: CASSLGAPKTYNEQFF
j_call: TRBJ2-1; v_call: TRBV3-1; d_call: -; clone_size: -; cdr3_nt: TGTGCCAGCAGCCCGGGGGTGGGCCTCTACAATGAGCAGTTCTTC; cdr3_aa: CASSPGVGLYNEQFF
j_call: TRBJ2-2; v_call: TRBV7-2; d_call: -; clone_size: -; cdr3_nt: TGTGCCAGCAGCGCGGGACGCTTGAACACCGGGGAGCTGTTTTTT; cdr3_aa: CASSAGRLNTGELFF
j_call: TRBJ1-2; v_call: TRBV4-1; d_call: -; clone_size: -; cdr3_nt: TGCGCCAGCAGCCAAGTAACGGTCGACCATAACTATGGCTACACCTTC; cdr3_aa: CASSQVTVDHNYGYTF
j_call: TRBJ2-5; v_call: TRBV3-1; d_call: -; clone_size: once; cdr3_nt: TGTGCCAGCAGCCATAATATTGGCCAAGAGACCCAGTACTTC; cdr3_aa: CASSHNIGQETQYF
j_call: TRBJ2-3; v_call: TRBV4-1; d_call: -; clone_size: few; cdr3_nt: TGCGCCAGCAGCCAAGGTAGTTGGCTAACTAGCACAGATACGCAGTATTTT; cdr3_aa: CASSQGSWLTSTDTQYF
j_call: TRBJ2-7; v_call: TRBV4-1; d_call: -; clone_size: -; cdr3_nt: TGCGCCAGCAGCCGTCAGGGATATTACAATGAGCAGTACTTC; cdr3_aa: CASSRQGYYNEQYF
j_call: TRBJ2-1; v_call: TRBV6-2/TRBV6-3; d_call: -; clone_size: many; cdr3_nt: TGTGCCAGCAGTCCCCCGCGCGCGGGACCCTCCTACAATGAGCAGTTCTTC; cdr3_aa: CASSPPRAGPSYNEQFF
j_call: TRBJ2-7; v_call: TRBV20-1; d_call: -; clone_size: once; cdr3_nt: TGCAGTGCTAGAGAACGGAGACGTCCGGTCAATGAGCAGTACTTC; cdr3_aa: CSARERRRPVNEQYF
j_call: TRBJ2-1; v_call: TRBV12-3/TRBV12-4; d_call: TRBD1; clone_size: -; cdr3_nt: TGTGCCAGCAGCCAAGACAGGGGCTTACCAACGGGGAATGAGCAGTTCTTC; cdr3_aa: CASSQDRGLPTGNEQFF
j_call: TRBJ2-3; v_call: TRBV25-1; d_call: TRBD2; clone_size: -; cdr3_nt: TGTGCCAGCAGTGATCCTTCCCGGACTAGCGGGACCACAGATACGCAGTATTTT; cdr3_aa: CASSDPSRTSGTTDTQYF
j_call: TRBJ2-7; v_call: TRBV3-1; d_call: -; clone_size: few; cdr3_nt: TGTGCCAGCAGCCAAGCGCTTTACGAGCAGTACTTC; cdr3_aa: CASSQALYEQYF
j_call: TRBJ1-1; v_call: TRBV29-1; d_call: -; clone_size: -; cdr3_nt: TGCAGCGTTTCAGCGACAAAGGAGAACACTGAAGCTTTCTTT; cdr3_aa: CSVSATKENTEAFF
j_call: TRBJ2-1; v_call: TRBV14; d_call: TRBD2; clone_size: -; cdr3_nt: TGTGCCAGCAGCCGCGGGAGTTTAAGGGAAAAGCAGTTCTTC; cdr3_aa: CASSRGSLREKQFF
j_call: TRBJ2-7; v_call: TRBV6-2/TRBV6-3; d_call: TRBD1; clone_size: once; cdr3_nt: TGTGCCAGCAGGACTCGGGACAGCCTCTCCTACGAGCAGTACTTC; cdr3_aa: CASRTRDSLSYEQYF
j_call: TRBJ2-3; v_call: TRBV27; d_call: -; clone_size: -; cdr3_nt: TGTGCCAGCAGTTTAATCGGGGTGATGAGCACAGATACGCAGTATTTT; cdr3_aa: CASSLIGVMSTDTQYF
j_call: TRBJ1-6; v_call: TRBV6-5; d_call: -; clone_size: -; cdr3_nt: TGTGCCAGCAGTTACTCTGTCCTACATAATTCACCCCTCCACTTT; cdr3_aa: CASSYSVLHNSPLHF
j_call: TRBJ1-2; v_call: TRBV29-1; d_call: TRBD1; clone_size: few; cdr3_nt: TGCAGCGCCGGGACAGATCATAACTATGGCTACACCTTC; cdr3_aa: CSAGTDHNYGYTF
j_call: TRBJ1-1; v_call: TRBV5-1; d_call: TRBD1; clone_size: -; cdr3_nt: TGCGCCAGCAGCTTGGTCACAGGGGCGCGGACTGAAGCTTTCTTT; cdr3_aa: CASSLVTGARTEAFF